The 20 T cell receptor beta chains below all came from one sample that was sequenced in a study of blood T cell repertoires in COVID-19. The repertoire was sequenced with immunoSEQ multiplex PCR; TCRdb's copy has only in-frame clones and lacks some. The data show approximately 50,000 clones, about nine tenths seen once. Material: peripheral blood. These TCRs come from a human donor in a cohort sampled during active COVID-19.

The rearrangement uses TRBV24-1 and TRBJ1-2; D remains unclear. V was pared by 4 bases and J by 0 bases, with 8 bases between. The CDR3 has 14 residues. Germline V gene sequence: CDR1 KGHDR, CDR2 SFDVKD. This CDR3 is CATSDRLANYGYTF. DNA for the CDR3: TGTGCCACCAGTGACAGGCTTGCTAACTATGGCTACACCTTC.

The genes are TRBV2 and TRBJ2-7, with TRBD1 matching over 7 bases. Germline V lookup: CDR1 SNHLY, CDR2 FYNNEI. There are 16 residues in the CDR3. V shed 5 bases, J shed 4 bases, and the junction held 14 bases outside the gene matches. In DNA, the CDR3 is TGTGCCAGCAGTTCGATCGGGACAGCAAAGGTATACGAGCAGTACTTC. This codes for CASSSIGTAKVYEQYF.

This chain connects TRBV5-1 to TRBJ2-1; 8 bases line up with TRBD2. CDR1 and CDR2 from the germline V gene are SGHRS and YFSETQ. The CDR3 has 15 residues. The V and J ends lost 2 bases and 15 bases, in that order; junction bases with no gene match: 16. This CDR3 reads CASSLEPTSGIPWFF. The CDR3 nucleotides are TGCGCCAGCAGCTTAGAACCTACTAGCGGCATACCGTGGTTCTTC. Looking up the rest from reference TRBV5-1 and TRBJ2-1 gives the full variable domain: KAGVTQTPRYLIKTRGQQVTLSCSPISGHRSVSWYQQTPGQGLQFLFEYFSETQRNKGNFPGRFSGRQFSNSRSEMNVSTLELGDSALYLCASSLEPTSGIPWFFGPGTRLTVL.

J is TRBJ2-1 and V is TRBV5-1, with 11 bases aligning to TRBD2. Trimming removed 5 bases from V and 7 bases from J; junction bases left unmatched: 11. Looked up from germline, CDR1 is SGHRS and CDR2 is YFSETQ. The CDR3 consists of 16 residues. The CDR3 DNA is TGCGCCAGCAGTCTCTTACTAGCGGGAGTAGCGAATGAGCAGTTCTTC. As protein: CASSLLLAGVANEQFF.

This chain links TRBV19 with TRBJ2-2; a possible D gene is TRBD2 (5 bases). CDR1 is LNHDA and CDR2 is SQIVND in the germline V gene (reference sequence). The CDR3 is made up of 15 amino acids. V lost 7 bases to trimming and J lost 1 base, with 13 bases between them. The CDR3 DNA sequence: TGTGCCAGTACAATTGCGGGCTTGAACACCGGGGAGCTGTTTTTT. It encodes CASTIAGLNTGELFF.

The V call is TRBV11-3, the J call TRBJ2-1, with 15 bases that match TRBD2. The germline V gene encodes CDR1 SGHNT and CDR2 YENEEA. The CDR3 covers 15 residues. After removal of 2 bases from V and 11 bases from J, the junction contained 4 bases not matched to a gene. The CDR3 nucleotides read TGTGCCAGCAGCTTATCCGGGACTAGCGGGAGGCAGCAGTTCTTC. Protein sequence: CASSLSGTSGRQQFF.

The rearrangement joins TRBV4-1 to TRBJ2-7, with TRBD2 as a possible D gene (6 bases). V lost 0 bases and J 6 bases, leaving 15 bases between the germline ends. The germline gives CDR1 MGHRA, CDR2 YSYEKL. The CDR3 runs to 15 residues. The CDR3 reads CASSQDPGSPLEQYV. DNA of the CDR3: TGCGCCAGCAGCCAAGACCCCGGGAGTCCCCTCGAGCAGTACGTC.

The CDR3 is CAWSGGAGGYSGANVLTF. The DNA for the CDR3 is TGTGCCTGGAGTGGAGGGGCCGGGGGGTACTCTGGGGCCAACGTCCTGACTTTC. The V gene is TRBV30, the J gene TRBJ2-6; 7 positions match TRBD2. The V gene end was trimmed by 1 base and the J gene end by 0 bases; junction bases not matched to a gene: 9. Germline V gene data show CDR1 as GTSNPN and CDR2 as SVGIG (reference sequence). CDR3 length: 18 residues. Variable domain in full (rest from reference TRBV30 and TRBJ2-6): SQTIHQWPATLVQPVGSPLSLECTVEGTSNPNLYWYRQAAGRGLQLLFYSVGIGQISSEVPQNLSASRPQDRQFILSSKKLLLSDSGFYLCAWSGGAGGYSGANVLTFGAGSRLTVL.

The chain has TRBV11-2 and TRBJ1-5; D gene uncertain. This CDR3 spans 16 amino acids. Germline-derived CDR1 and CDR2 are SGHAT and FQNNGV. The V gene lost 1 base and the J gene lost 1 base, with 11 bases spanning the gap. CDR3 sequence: CASSLGHIGSNQPQHF. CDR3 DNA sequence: TGTGCCAGCAGCTTAGGACACATCGGCAGCAATCAGCCCCAGCATTTT.

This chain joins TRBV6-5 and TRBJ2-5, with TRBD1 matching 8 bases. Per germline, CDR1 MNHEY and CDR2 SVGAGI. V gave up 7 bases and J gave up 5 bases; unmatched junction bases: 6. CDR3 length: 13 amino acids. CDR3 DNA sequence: TGTGCCAGCAAGACAGGGGCTACGGAGACCCAGTACTTC. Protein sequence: CASKTGATETQYF.

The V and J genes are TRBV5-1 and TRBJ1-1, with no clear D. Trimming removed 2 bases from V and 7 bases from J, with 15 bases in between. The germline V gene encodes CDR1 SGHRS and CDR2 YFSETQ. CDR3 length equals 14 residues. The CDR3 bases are TGCGCCAGCAGCTTAACACCCGGGTTCAGTGAAGCTTTCTTT. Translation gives CASSLTPGFSEAFF.

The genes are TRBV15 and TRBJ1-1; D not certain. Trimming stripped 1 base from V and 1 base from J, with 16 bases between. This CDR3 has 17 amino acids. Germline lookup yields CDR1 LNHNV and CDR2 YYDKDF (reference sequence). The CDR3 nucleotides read TGTGCCACCAGCAGAGTATGGGGAGGGCCCGGGAACACTGAAGCTTTCTTT. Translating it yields CATSRVWGGPGNTEAFF.

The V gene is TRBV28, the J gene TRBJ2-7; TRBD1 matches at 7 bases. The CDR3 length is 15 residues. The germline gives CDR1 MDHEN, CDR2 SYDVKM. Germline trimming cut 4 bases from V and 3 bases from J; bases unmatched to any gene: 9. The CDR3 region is CASSSDLRGLYEQYF. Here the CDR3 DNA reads TGTGCCAGCAGTTCCGACTTAAGGGGGCTCTACGAGCAGTACTTC.

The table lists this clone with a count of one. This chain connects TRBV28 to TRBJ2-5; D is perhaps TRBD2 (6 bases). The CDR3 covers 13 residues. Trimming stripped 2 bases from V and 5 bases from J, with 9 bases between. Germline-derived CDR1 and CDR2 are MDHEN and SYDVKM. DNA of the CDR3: TGTGCCAGCAGTTTAGCGGGGTGGGAGACCCAGTACTTC. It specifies CASSLAGWETQYF. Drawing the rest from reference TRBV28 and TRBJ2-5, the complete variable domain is DVKVTQSSRYLVKRTGEKVFLECVQDMDHENMFWYRQDPGLGLRLIYFSYDVKMKEKGDIPEGYSVSREKKERFSLILESASTNQTSMYLCASSLAGWETQYFGPGTRLLVL.

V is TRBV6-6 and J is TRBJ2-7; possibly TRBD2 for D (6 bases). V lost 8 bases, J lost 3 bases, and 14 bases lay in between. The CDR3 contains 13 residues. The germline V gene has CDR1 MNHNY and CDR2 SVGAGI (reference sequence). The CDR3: CASSWDSNYEQYV. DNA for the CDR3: TGTGCCAGCTCTTGGGACTCCAACTACGAGCAGTACGTC.

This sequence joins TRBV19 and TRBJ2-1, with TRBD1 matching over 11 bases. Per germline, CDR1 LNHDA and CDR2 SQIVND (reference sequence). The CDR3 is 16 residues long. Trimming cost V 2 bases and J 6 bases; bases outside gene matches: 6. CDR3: CASSIRGTGGRNEQFF. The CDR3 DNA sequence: TGTGCCAGTAGTATAAGGGGGACAGGGGGGCGCAATGAGCAGTTCTTC.

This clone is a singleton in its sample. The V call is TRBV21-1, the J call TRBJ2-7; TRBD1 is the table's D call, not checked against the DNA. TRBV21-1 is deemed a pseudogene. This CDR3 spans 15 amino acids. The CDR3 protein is CASSITRDSSYEQYV. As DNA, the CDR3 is TGTGCCAGCAGCATAACCCGGGACAGTTCCTACGAGCAGTACGTC.

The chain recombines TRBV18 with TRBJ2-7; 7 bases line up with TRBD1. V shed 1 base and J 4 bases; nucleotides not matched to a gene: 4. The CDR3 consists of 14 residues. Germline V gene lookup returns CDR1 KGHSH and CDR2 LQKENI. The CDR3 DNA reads TGTGCCAGCTCACCACGACAGGGAACTTACGAGCAGTACTTC. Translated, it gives CASSPRQGTYEQYF.

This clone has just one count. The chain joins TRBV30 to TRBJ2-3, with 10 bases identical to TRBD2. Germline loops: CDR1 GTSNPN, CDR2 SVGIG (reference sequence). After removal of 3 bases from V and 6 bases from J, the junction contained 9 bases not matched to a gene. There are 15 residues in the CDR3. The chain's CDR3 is CAWSEEAGGTDTQYF. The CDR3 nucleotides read TGTGCCTGGAGCGAAGAAGCGGGAGGGACTGATACGCAGTATTTT.

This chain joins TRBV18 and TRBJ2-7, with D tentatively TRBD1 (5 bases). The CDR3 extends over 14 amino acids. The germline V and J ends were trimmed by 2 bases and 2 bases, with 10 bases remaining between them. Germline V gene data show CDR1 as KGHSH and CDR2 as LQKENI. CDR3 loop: CASSPAGQTYEQYF. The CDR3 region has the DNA TGTGCCAGCTCACCAGCAGGGCAAACCTACGAGCAGTACTTC.